This T cell receptor (beta chain) is drawn from a study of T cell repertoires in cytomegalovirus infection. MiXCR, applied by TCRdb to the reads, yields one record per CDR3 protein. The table records 830,000 or so distinct CDR3 sequences, 32% of them present only once. Overall study findings and caveats: Adding up the frequency of public TCR beta families identified people who carried CMV plus the relevant HLA. What dominated the ex vivo response were HLA-C-restricted CMV-specific TCR beta clonotypes.

This CDR3 is 15 amino acids long. The germline V gene has CDR1 MDHEN and CDR2 SYDVKM. Trimming shortened V by 6 bases and J by 0 bases, and 11 bases separated the two germline ends. This clonotype was detected ten times or more. What it recognizes is unknown. This TCR was recovered from a human donor in good health (CMV status not recorded). Some clones in this sample may be carry-over from other donors' samples. The chain joins TRBV28 to TRBJ1-4, with TRBD1 as a possible D gene (6 bases). Specimen: cultured CD8+ T cells from PBMCs, collected from culture after CMV antigen stimulation. CDR3 nucleotides: TGTGCCAGCAGGGACAGTCTAGCAACTAATGAAAAACTGTTTTTT. Amino acids: CASRDSLATNEKLFF.